The TCR beta chain described here comes from a study of early T cells in non-severe SARS-CoV-2 infection. The sample holds many counts of this clonotype. Tagging with unique molecular identifiers was applied to individual cDNA molecules. TCRdb fed the 5' RACE reads into MiXCR, producing one record per CDR3 protein. The table includes approximately 27,000 distinct CDR3 sequences, roughly 4.8% detected once. With V trimmed by 0 bases and J by 11 bases, 7 bases remained unmatched. The CDR3 contains 13 residues. CDR1 and CDR2 from the germline V gene are SGHAT and FQNNGV. The sequence came from an adult who was a healthcare worker with PCR-confirmed SARS-CoV-2 infection or an uninfected control (not recorded which). Material for sequencing was whole blood. The genes are TRBV11-2 and TRBJ2-7, with 7 nucleotides matching TRBD2. This chain's CDR3 is CASSLDPTSREYF. CDR3 DNA sequence: TGTGCCAGCAGCTTAGATCCGACTAGCAGGGAGTACTTC.